This T cell receptor beta chain derives from a study of identical twins (dated by TCRdb to the mid-2010s). Turning to the overall study: To test whether fetal clonotypes persist, the study used deep sequencing on TCR alpha and beta repertoires from monozygotic twins, unrelated adults of various ages, and cord blood. Replicate twin experiments were performed at different times using different library preparation protocols to rule out contamination.

Only healthy Caucasian donors were included. Three pairs of female monozygotic twins, all aged about 18 to 30 years, made up the twin cohort. Miltenyi CD45RO+ enrichment and human naive T-cell isolation kits were used to isolate memory (CD45RO+) and naive T cells from PBMC. Deletion took 3 bases off V and 6 bases off J, with a span of 5 bases between the germline ends. Spanning cysteine to phenylalanine, the CDR3 consists of 11 amino acids. The entry retains the CDR3 DNA only, 33 bases that are in frame from base 1. Based on the germline V gene (reference sequence), the CDR1 and CDR2 sequences are LGHDT and YNNKEL. Overall study outcomes, separate from this receptor: In monozygotic twins, out-of-frame TCR alpha sharing was systematically underestimated by recombination models, although the models agreed with sharing between unrelated individuals. Compared with coincidental sharing between unrelated individuals, an excess of low generation-probability sequences was observed among out-of-frame TCR alpha sequences shared between twins. Zero-insertion analyses could be partly confounded by invariant T cells such as MAIT and iNKT, though diverse VJ usage argued against such confounding for most clonotypes. Because the same donors could not be followed over many years, the conclusions relied on cross-sectional statistical analysis. In beta out-of-frame sequences, excess twin sharing was weaker, because having fewer shared sequences lowered the signal-to-noise ratio. Abundant cord blood beta clonotypes carried fewer insertions; young adult naive repertoires showed a weaker similar trend, while memory repertoires showed none.

As for this clonotype: The antigen it recognizes is unknown. No much larger clone exists at a distance of one base, and base qualities are not known.

Receptor amplification or capture employed 5' RACE. Sequenced using an Illumina HiSeq 2000. Template switching introduced a universal primer binding site; the final cDNA contained a unique molecular identifier, enabling accurate counting of TCR cDNA molecules. Specific primers in the conserved constant-segment region were used to synthesize first-strand cDNA for the TCR alpha and beta chains. To control for contamination, every cDNA library carried two barcodes: a SMART-Mk sample barcode plus Illumina barcodes. TruSeq adapter sequences along with Illumina sample barcodes were introduced in two successive PCR steps. The TCR alpha and beta cDNA libraries were sequenced on the Illumina HiSeq platform using custom primers. Under the source paper's analysis protocol: Raw reads were processed with MiGEC to extract unique molecular identifiers, and MiXCR was used to determine CDR3 positions. Recombination models were inferred per individual with the repgenHMM and IGoR tools using an EM algorithm. The tcR package in R was used for shared clonotype analysis, with sharing normalized by the product of cloneset sizes. Out-of-frame nonproductive sequences were analyzed to study raw recombination free of thymic and clonal selection effects. The public reads were run again by TCRdb, first through fastp at Q25 and then through MiXCR, and only productive beta chains were kept. For every CDR3 protein sequence, its rows merge into one entry that carries the most common genes and DNA. These V and J calls derive from TCRdb rather than the authors' analysis. The sample contains about 280,000 distinct CDR3 sequences, more than 6.5% of them found a single time. Together, the top ten hold over 2% of the sample.

These same records also appear under a second study, on yellow fever vaccine responses in identical twins. Reported in the second study: According to the authors, the vaccine-induced T cell response in identical twins seemed to be partly convergent and partly specific to each individual. Focusing on identical twins, the study followed the T cell clones that responded to the vaccine, and did so with precision.

Here the chain combines TRBV3-1 and TRBJ1-1, with no confidently assigned D gene. The sequencing input was memory (CD45RO+) T cells sorted from blood. In the paper's terms, the cell subset or site label means: CD45RO+ enriched T cells. This TCR was recovered from a woman under 30 in good health. The DNA sequence reads TGTGCCAGCAGCCACCTAGCTGAAGCTTTCTTT. Translated, this gives CASSHLAEAFF.